This is a list of T cell receptor beta chains from one sample in a study of neoadjuvant anti-PD-1 for oral cavity cancer. Clones were sequenced by immunoSEQ multiplex PCR, and TCRdb holds only the in-frame ones, with some missing. Found here are fewer than 40,000 clones, 80% to 90% of them singletons; the top ten hold approximately 3.7%. Sequenced here: PBMCs, sampled before nivolumab (anti-PD-1) treatment. The receptor source for this set is a person between 40 and 80 years old with oral cavity squamous cell carcinoma. Both conserved end residues are part of each CDR3. The D gene is left open where the match is weak. A clone size is listed for some rows: how often the clone was seen (once, few, many), or a class if it is expanded.

v_call	j_call	d_call	clone_size	cdr3_aa	cdr3_nt
TRBV7-9	TRBJ1-1	.	once	CASSLGTANTEAFF	TGTGCCAGCAGCTTAGGGACAGCGAACACTGAAGCTTTCTTT
TRBV7-2	TRBJ2-7	.	.	CASSLGPGLSYEQYF	TGTGCCAGCAGCTTAGGCCCAGGGCTCTCCTACGAGCAGTACTTC
TRBV19	TRBJ1-3	.	.	CASPRESGNTIYF	TGTGCCAGCCCCAGGGAATCTGGAAACACCATATATTTT
TRBV7-9	TRBJ2-2	.	.	CASSAGIMTGHTGELFF	TGTGCCAGCAGTGCAGGTATAATGACAGGTCACACCGGGGAGCTGTTTTTT
TRBV4-3	TRBJ2-5	.	.	CASSLLPAGAIETQYF	TGCGCCAGCAGCCTTCTCCCCGCGGGGGCGATTGAGACCCAGTACTTC
TRBV2	TRBJ1-1	.	.	CASSDEGMNTEAFF	TGTGCCAGCAGTGATGAGGGTATGAACACTGAAGCTTTCTTT
TRBV5-4	TRBJ2-6	TRBD1	.	CGQAHSGANVLTF	TGCGGACAGGCCCACTCTGGGGCCAACGTCCTGACTTTC
TRBV7-2	TRBJ1-1	.	.	CASSYGQSSATEAFF	TGTGCCAGCAGCTACGGACAGAGCTCGGCCACTGAAGCTTTCTTT
TRBV27	TRBJ2-3	.	.	CASSPNREIRDTQYF	TGTGCCAGCAGTCCCAACAGGGAAATTAGAGATACGCAGTATTTT
TRBV30	TRBJ1-1	.	.	CAWSVPGINTEAFF	TGTGCCTGGAGTGTACCCGGGATCAACACTGAAGCTTTCTTT
TRBV19	TRBJ2-1	TRBD1	once	CASRKIGTGDHNEQFF	TGTGCCAGTAGAAAGATCGGGACAGGGGACCACAATGAGCAGTTCTTC
TRBV5-1	TRBJ2-1	.	.	CASSSLGGRDNEQFF	TGCGCCAGCAGCTCCCTCGGGGGTCGGGACAATGAGCAGTTCTTC
TRBV10-1	TRBJ1-1	.	.	CASREASNTEAFF	TGCGCCAGCAGAGAGGCTAGTAACACTGAAGCTTTCTTT
TRBV19	TRBJ1-1	.	.	CASSFSGNTEAFF	TGTGCCAGTAGTTTCTCAGGGAACACTGAAGCTTTCTTT
TRBV7-2	TRBJ1-6	.	.	CASSPHGGTASPLHF	TGTGCCAGCAGCCCCCACGGGGGAACGGCTTCACCCCTCCACTTT
TRBV11-2	TRBJ1-5	.	.	CASSLDWGRNQPQHF	TGTGCCAGCAGCTTAGACTGGGGCCGCAATCAGCCCCAGCATTTT
TRBV11-3	TRBJ2-5	TRBD1	.	CASSLRVLRTGQQETQYF	TGTGCCAGCAGCTTAAGGGTGTTGAGGACAGGGCAACAAGAGACCCAGTACTTC
TRBV6-1	TRBJ2-7	TRBD1	once	CASRDRYSEQYF	TGTGCCAGCAGGGACAGGTACTCCGAGCAGTACTTC
TRBV5-4	TRBJ2-5	.	.	CASSLVPRVRLLGETQYF	TGTGCCAGCAGCTTGGTTCCTCGCGTCAGGTTACTGGGGGAGACCCAGTACTTC
TRBV9	TRBJ2-3	TRBD2	.	CASSSTGLARTDTQYF	TGTGCCAGCAGCTCCACAGGACTAGCCCGCACAGATACGCAGTATTTT
TRBV19	TRBJ2-1	.	once	CASSIGVHNEQFF	TGTGCCAGTAGTATTGGGGTTCACAATGAGCAGTTCTTC
TRBV19	TRBJ2-2	.	.	CASSPTPGGTGELFF	TGTGCCAGTAGCCCGACCCCCGGGGGAACCGGGGAGCTGTTTTTT
TRBV5-1	TRBJ2-5	.	.	CASNLQGQETQYF	TGCGCCAGCAACTTACAGGGTCAAGAGACCCAGTACTTC
TRBV19	TRBJ1-6	.	.	CASSIDPGIGNSPLHF	TGTGCCAGTAGTATAGATCCGGGTATCGGTAATTCACCCCTCCACTTT
TRBV5-1	TRBJ1-2	.	.	CASSLERTTNYGYTF	TGCGCCAGCAGCTTGGAGCGGACAACTAACTATGGCTACACCTTC
TRBV6-5	TRBJ1-2	TRBD1	.	CASSYTWDSTNYGYTF	TGTGCCAGCAGTTACACCTGGGACAGCACCAACTATGGCTACACCTTC
TRBV11-2	TRBJ2-3	.	.	CASSLRGRVGADTQYF	TGTGCCAGCAGCCTAAGGGGCAGGGTCGGCGCAGATACGCAGTATTTT
TRBV11-2	TRBJ2-1	TRBD2	.	CASSPREGYYNEQFF	TGTGCCAGCAGCCCCCGGGAGGGCTACTACAATGAGCAGTTCTTC
TRBV7-9	TRBJ1-3	.	.	CASSFETAGNTIYF	TGTGCCAGCAGCTTCGAGACGGCTGGAAACACCATATATTTT
TRBV19	TRBJ2-2	.	.	CASSSGQRGTGELFF	TGTGCCAGTAGTTCTGGACAACGGGGCACCGGGGAGCTGTTTTTT
TRBV4-1	TRBJ2-3	TRBD2	.	CASSQEARLASDTQYF	TGCGCCAGCAGCCAAGAGGCGAGACTAGCGTCAGATACGCAGTATTTT
TRBV7-9	TRBJ2-7	TRBD1	.	CASSHSAGQGSYEQYF	TGTGCCAGCAGCCACAGTGCGGGACAGGGGTCCTACGAGCAGTACTTC
TRBV5-1	TRBJ2-3	.	.	CASSPRAMGGTDTQYF	TGCGCCAGCAGCCCCCGTGCGATGGGGGGCACAGATACGCAGTATTTT
TRBV19	TRBJ2-6	TRBD1	once	CASSQDRWISGANVLTF	TGTGCCAGTAGCCAGGACAGGTGGATCTCTGGGGCCAACGTCCTGACTTTC
TRBV5-1	TRBJ2-7	.	.	CASSLEGLSYEQYF	TGCGCCAGCAGCTTGGAAGGCCTCTCCTACGAGCAGTACTTC
TRBV6-1	TRBJ2-7	TRBD2	.	CASSGRLAGGSYEQYF	TGTGCCAGCAGTGGACGACTAGCGGGGGGGTCCTACGAGCAGTACTTC
TRBV5-5	TRBJ2-7	TRBD2	.	CASSVSGTSGNYEQYF	TGTGCCAGCAGCGTATCCGGGACTAGCGGAAACTACGAGCAGTACTTC
TRBV7-8	TRBJ1-5	TRBD1	.	CASSSGQGSGQPQHF	TGTGCCAGCAGCTCCGGACAGGGTAGCGGTCAGCCCCAGCATTTT
TRBV18	TRBJ2-7	.	.	CASSPPAGRDEQYF	TGTGCCAGCTCACCACCGGCAGGGCGGGACGAGCAGTACTTC
TRBV7-2	TRBJ1-2	.	few	CASSLALGPYYGYTF	TGTGCCAGCAGCTTAGCGCTGGGACCCTACTATGGCTACACCTTC
TRBV28	TRBJ2-5	.	once	CASSKRQLLPETQYF	TGTGCCAGCAGCAAACGCCAGTTGCTCCCAGAGACCCAGTACTTC
TRBV19	TRBJ1-1	.	.	CASSIEFSTEAFF	TGTGCCAGTAGTATCGAGTTTAGCACTGAAGCTTTCTTT
TRBV7-8	TRBJ2-5	TRBD2	few	CASSQGLAGPSQETQYF	TGTGCCAGCAGCCAGGGACTAGCGGGCCCATCCCAAGAGACCCAGTACTTC
TRBV19	TRBJ2-6	TRBD1	.	CASTRDRPSGANVLTF	TGTGCCAGTACCCGGGACAGACCCTCTGGGGCCAACGTCCTGACTTTC
TRBV4-2	TRBJ1-1	TRBD1	few	CASSQGSGTGIEAFF	TGTGCCAGCAGCCAAGGTTCCGGGACAGGGATTGAAGCTTTCTTT
TRBV7-6	TRBJ2-1	TRBD2	once	CASSLSLAGGEQFF	TGTGCCAGCAGCTTATCGTTAGCGGGGGGTGAGCAGTTCTTC
TRBV19	TRBJ1-5	TRBD1	.	CASSPRTGFGQPQHF	TGTGCCAGTAGTCCCCGGACAGGGTTCGGGCAGCCCCAGCATTTT
TRBV7-6	TRBJ1-3	.	.	CASSLGGSGNTIYF	TGTGCCAGCAGCTTAGGGGGCTCTGGAAACACCATATATTTT
TRBV25-1	TRBJ2-4	.	.	CASRDGTAKNIQYF	TGTGCCAGCAGGGATGGGACAGCCAAAAACATTCAGTACTTC
TRBV6-5	TRBJ1-6	.	.	CASKAASSYNSPLHF	TGTGCCAGCAAGGCCGCGAGCTCCTATAATTCACCCCTCCACTTT
TRBV27	TRBJ1-2	.	once	CASKTAENRDGYTF	TGTGCCAGTAAGACAGCCGAAAATCGGGATGGCTACACCTTC
TRBV10-1	TRBJ2-1	.	.	CASSGAANEQFF	TGCGCCAGCAGTGGGGCGGCCAATGAGCAGTTCTTC
TRBV7-6	TRBJ2-1	.	.	CASSLALKDRRSYNEQFF	TGTGCCAGCAGCTTAGCTCTTAAGGACAGACGCTCCTACAATGAGCAGTTCTTC
TRBV2	TRBJ2-2	TRBD1	.	CASRTGGRTGELFF	TGTGCCAGCAGGACAGGGGGCAGGACCGGGGAGCTGTTTTTT
TRBV25-1	TRBJ2-1	.	.	CASGGRTLRDNEQFF	TGTGCCAGCGGAGGTAGGACCCTGAGGGACAATGAGCAGTTCTTC